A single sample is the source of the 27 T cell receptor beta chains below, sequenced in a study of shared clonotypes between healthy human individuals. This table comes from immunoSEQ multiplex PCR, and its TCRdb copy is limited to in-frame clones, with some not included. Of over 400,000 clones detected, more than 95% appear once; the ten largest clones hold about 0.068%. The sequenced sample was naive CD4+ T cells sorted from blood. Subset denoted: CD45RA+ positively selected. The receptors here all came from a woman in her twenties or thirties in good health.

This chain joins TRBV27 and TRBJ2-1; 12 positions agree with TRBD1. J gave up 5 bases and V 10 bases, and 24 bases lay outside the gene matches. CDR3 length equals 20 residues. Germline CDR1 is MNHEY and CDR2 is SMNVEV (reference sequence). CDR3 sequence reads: CATKVPSPPGQGARDNEQFF. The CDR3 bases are TGTGCCACCAAGGTCCCCAGCCCCCCGGGACAGGGGGCGCGAGACAATGAGCAGTTCTTC.

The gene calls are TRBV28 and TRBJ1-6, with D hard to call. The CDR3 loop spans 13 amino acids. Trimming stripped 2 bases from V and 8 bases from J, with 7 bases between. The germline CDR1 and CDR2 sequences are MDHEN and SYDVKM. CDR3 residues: CASSLLLDSPLHF. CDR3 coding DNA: TGTGCCAGCAGTTTACTTCTGGATTCACCCCTCCACTTT.

The CDR3 sequence is CASSVQGLMNTEAFF. The DNA of the CDR3 is TGTGCCAGTAGTGTCCAGGGGCTAATGAACACTGAAGCTTTCTTT. The chain links TRBV19 to TRBJ1-1, with D possibly being TRBD1 (6 bases). V shed 5 bases and J shed 0 bases, with 13 bases lying between them. CDR3 length equals 15 residues. CDR1 and CDR2 from the germline V gene are LNHDA and SQIVND (reference sequence).

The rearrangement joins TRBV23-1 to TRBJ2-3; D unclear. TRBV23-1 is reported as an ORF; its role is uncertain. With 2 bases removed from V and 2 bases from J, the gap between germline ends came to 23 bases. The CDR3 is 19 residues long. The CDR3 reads CASSQPRQVGIKATDTQYF. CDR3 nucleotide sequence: TGCGCCAGCAGTCAACCCCGCCAAGTGGGGATAAAGGCCACAGATACGCAGTATTTT.

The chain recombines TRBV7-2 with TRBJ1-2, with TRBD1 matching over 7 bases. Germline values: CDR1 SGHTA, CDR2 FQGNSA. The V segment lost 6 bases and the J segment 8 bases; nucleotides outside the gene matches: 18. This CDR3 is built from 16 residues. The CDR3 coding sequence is TGTGCCAGCAGTTCCACACAGGGGAGGGCACTATGGGGCTACACCTTC. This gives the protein CASSSTQGRALWGYTF.

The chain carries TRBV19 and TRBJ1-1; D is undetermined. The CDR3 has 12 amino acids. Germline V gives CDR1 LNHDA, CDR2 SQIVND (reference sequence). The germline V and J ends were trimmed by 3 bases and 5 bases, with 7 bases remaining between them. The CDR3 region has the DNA TGTGCCAGTAGTATTCTAGGGACTGAAGCTTTCTTT. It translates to CASSILGTEAFF.

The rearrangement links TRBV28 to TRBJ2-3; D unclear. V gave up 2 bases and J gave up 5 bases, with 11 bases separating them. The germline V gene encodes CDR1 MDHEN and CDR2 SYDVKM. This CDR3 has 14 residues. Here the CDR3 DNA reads TGTGCCAGCAGTTTAGGCGGCCTCCGAGATACGCAGTATTTT. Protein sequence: CASSLGGLRDTQYF. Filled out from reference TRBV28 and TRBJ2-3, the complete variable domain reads DVKVTQSSRYLVKRTGEKVFLECVQDMDHENMFWYRQDPGLGLRLIYFSYDVKMKEKGDIPEGYSVSREKKERFSLILESASTNQTSMYLCASSLGGLRDTQYFGPGTRLTVL.

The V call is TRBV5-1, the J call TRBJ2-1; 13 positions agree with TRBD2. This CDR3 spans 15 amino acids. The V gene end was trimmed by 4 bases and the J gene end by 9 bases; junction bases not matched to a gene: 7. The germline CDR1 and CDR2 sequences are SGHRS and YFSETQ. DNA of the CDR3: TGCGCCAGCAGCCCAACTAGCGGGAGGGCCATTGAGCAGTTCTTC. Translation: CASSPTSGRAIEQFF.

The CDR3 nucleotides are TGTGCCAGCAGCAACCAAGGGACTAGCGGGACCCAAGAGACCCAGTACTTC. This codes for CASSNQGTSGTQETQYF. The J gene is TRBJ2-5, the V gene TRBV7-9; 13 nucleotides line up with TRBD2. The CDR3 length is 17 residues. V shed 5 bases, J shed 1 base, and the junction held 7 bases outside the gene matches. Germline CDR1 is SEHNR and CDR2 is FQNEAQ (reference sequence).

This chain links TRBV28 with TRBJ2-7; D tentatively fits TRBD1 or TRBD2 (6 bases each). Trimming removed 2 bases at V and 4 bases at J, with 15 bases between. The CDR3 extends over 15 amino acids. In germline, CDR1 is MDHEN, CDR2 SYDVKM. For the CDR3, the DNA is TGTGCCAGCAGTTTAAAGGGGGGCAGTGAATACGAGCAGTACTTC. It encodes CASSLKGGSEYEQYF.

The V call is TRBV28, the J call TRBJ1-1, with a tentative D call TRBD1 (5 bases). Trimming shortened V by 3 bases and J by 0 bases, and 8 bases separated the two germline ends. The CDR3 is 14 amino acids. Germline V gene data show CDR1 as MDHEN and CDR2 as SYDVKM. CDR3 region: CASSLQGMNTEAFF. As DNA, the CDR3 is TGTGCCAGCAGTTTGCAGGGAATGAACACTGAAGCTTTCTTT. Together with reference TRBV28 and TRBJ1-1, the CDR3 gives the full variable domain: DVKVTQSSRYLVKRTGEKVFLECVQDMDHENMFWYRQDPGLGLRLIYFSYDVKMKEKGDIPEGYSVSREKKERFSLILESASTNQTSMYLCASSLQGMNTEAFFGQGTRLTVV.

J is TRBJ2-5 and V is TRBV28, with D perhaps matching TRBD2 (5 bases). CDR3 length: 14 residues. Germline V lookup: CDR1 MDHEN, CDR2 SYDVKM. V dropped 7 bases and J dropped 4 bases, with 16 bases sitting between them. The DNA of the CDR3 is TGTGCCAGCAATATACCCAAAGGAGGAGAGACCCAGTACTTC. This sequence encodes CASNIPKGGETQYF.

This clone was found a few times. CDR3 loop: CATGRASRTEAFF. The CDR3 nucleotides read TGTGCCACCGGCCGGGCGTCGCGAACTGAAGCTTTCTTT. This chain joins TRBV7-9 and TRBJ1-1; D is uncertain. The CDR3 loop spans 13 amino acids. Germline assignment: CDR1 SEHNR and CDR2 FQNEAQ (reference sequence). Trimming took off 10 bases at V and 5 bases at J, with 17 bases between the two ends.

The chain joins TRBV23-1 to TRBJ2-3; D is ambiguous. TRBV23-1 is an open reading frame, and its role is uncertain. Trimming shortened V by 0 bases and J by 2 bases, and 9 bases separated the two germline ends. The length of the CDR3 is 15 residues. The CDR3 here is CASSQSSDNTDTQYF. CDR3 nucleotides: TGCGCCAGCAGTCAATCAAGCGACAACACAGATACGCAGTATTTT.

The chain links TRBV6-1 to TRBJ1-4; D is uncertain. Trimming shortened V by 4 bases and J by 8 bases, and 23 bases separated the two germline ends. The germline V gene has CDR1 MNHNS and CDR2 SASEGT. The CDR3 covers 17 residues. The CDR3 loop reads CASSALPRRGGKEKLFF. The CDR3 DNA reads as TGTGCCAGCAGTGCCCTTCCCAGGCGGGGAGGAAAAGAAAAACTGTTTTTT.

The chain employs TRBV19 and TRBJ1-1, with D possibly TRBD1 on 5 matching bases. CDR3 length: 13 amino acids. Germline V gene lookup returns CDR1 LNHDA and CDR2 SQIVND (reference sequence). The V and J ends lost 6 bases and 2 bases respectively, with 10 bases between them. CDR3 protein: CASRDRVNTEAFF. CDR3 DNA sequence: TGTGCCAGTAGAGACAGAGTCAACACTGAAGCTTTCTTT.

This chain's CDR3 is CASSPFPATNEKLFF. In nucleotides, the CDR3 is TGTGCCAGCTCACCATTCCCCGCAACTAATGAAAAACTGTTTTTT. This chain uses TRBV18 with TRBJ1-4; no firm D call. V lost 2 bases, J lost 0 bases, and 7 bases lay in between. The germline CDR1 and CDR2 sequences are KGHSH and LQKENI. This CDR3 has 15 residues.

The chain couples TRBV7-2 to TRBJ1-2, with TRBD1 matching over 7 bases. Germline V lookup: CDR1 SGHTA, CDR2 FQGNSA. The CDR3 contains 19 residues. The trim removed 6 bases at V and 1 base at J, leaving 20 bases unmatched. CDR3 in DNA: TGTGCCAGCAGGGTTCTAAGGACAGCCAGGGGGGCACTTAACTATGGCTACACCTTC. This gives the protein CASRVLRTARGALNYGYTF.

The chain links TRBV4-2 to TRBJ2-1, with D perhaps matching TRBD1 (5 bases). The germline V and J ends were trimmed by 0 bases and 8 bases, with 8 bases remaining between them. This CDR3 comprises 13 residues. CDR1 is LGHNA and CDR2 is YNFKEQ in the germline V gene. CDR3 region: CASSQELQDEQFF. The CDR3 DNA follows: TGTGCCAGCAGCCAAGAATTACAGGATGAGCAGTTCTTC.

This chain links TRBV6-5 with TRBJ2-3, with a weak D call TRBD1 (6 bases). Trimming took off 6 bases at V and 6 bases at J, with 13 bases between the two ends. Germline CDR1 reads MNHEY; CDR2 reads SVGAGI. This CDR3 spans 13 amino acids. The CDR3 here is CASSLDREDTQYF. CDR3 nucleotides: TGTGCCAGCAGCTTGGACAGAGAGGATACGCAGTATTTT.

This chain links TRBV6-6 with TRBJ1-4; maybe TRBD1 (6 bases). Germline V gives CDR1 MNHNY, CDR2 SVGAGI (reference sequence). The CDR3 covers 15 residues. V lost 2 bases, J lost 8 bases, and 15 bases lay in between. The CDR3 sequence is CASSYKGQGQEKLFF. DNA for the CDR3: TGTGCCAGCAGTTACAAGGGACAAGGGCAGGAAAAACTGTTTTTT.

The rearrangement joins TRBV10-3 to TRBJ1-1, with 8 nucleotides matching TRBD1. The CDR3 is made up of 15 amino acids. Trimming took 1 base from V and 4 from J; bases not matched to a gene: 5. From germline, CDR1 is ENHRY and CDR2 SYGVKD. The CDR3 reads CAISEFETGVTEAFF. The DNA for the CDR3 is TGTGCCATCAGTGAGTTTGAGACAGGGGTCACTGAAGCTTTCTTT.

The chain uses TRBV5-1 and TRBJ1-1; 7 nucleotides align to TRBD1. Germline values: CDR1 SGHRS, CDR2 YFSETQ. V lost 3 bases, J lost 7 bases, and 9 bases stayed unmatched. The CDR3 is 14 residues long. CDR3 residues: CASSSKKDRVEAFF. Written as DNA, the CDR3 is TGCGCCAGCAGCTCCAAAAAAGACAGGGTTGAAGCTTTCTTT.

The CDR3 region has the DNA TGTGCCAGCAGCCTCGCCGGGACAGGGGTTGGGAAGACCCAGTACTTC. This translates into CASSLAGTGVGKTQYF. The chain combines TRBV14 with TRBJ2-5; 10 nucleotides align to TRBD1. Trimming cost V 4 bases and J 6 bases; bases outside gene matches: 11. This CDR3 has 16 residues. Germline V gene data show CDR1 as SGHDN and CDR2 as FVKESK.

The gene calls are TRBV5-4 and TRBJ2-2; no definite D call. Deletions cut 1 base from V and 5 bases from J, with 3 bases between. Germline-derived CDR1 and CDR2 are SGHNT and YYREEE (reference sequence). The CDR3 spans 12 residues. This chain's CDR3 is CASSLQTGELFF. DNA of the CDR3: TGTGCCAGCAGCTTGCAGACCGGGGAGCTGTTTTTT.

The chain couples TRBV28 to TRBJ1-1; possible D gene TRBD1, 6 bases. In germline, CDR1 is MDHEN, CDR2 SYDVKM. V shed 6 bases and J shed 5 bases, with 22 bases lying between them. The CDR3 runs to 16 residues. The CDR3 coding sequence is TGTGCCAGCAGCTACTCCTATCGTACAGGGTGGACTGAAGCTTTCTTT. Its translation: CASSYSYRTGWTEAFF.

The CDR3 DNA reads TGTGCCAGCAGCGGGGAGGATAGCAATCAGCCCCAGCATTTT. This encodes CASSGEDSNQPQHF. The chain joins TRBV9 to TRBJ1-5; D remains ambiguous. CDR1 is SGDLS, CDR2 YYNGEE, per germline. V dropped 3 bases and J dropped 0 bases, with 7 bases sitting between them. The CDR3 runs to 14 residues.